A single sample gave rise to the 8 T cell receptor beta chains below, sequenced in a study of beta chain features in type 1 diabetes. Expressed TCRB transcripts were sequenced because the isolated RNA had all been reverse transcribed beforehand. Method: immunoSEQ multiplex PCR; TCRdb's copy keeps in-frame clones and lacks some. The sample gives 300,000 to 400,000 clones, 7% to 9% of which show up once; less than 0.45% is in the top ten. Specimen: central memory CD4+ T cells from blood. These receptors were obtained from a woman aged 18-29 years in good health.

V gene TRBV28 combines with J gene TRBJ2-7; TRBD2 aligns across 10 bases. Germline-derived CDR1 and CDR2 are MDHEN and SYDVKM. This CDR3 spans 17 amino acids. The junction had 11 bases not matched to a gene; V was cut back by 3 bases and J by 3 bases. CDR3: CASSFLMLAGEGYEQYF. CDR3 in DNA: TGTGCCAGCAGTTTCCTTATGCTAGCGGGAGAGGGCTACGAGCAGTACTTC.

V and J are TRBV9 and TRBJ1-1; TRBD1 agrees at 7 bases. The V gene's germline CDR1 is SGDLS and CDR2 YYNGEE. V shed 4 bases and J 3 bases; nucleotides not matched to a gene: 9. This CDR3 comprises 15 residues. The CDR3 region is CASSPAGTAYTEAFF. The DNA of the CDR3 is TGTGCCAGCAGCCCAGCTGGGACAGCTTACACTGAAGCTTTCTTT. The full variable domain, its missing parts supplied by reference TRBV9 and TRBJ1-1, is DSGVTQTPKHLITATGQRVTLRCSPRSGDLSVYWYQQSLDQGLQFLIQYYNGEERAKGNILERFSAQQFPDLHSELNLSSLELGDSALYFCASSPAGTAYTEAFFGQGTRLTVV.

V usage is TRBV7-8 and J usage is TRBJ2-5; TRBD2 agrees at 7 bases. The J call is uncertain, as TRBJ2-7 better fits the DNA end. This CDR3 region has 14 residues. Germline CDR1 and CDR2: SGHVS and FQNEAQ. CDR3 DNA sequence: TGTGCCAGCACCGGGGACTACAGCTCCTACGAGCAGTACTTC. Amino acids: CASTGDYSSYEQYF.

The J gene is TRBJ2-1, the V gene TRBV7-2; TRBD2 might be the D (5 bases). The CDR3 consists of 14 residues. Germline CDR1 reads SGHTA; CDR2 reads FQGNSA. With 1 base removed from V and 7 bases from J, the gap between germline ends came to 11 bases. The CDR3 coding sequence is TGTGCCAGCAGCTTAGGTGACTATGGTAATGAGCAGTTCTTC. Translated, it gives CASSLGDYGNEQFF.

The CDR3 here is CASSQVQGNYGYTF. The DNA of the CDR3 is TGCGCCAGCAGCCAAGTCCAGGGGAATTATGGCTACACCTTC. The V and J genes are TRBV4-3 and TRBJ1-2; D perhaps matches TRBD1 (6 bases). The germline V gene has CDR1 LGHNA and CDR2 YSLEER. The CDR3 has 14 amino acids. Trimming left V 1 base short and J 5 bases short, with 11 bases between.

This clone was detected a few times. The chain links TRBV6-5 to TRBJ2-2; unclear D gene. This CDR3 region has 15 residues. Germline CDR1 and CDR2: MNHEY and SVGAGI. Trimming took off 5 bases at V and 4 bases at J, with 14 bases between the two ends. The CDR3 here is CASSNGALRTGELFF. The DNA of the CDR3 is TGTGCCAGCAGTAACGGAGCGTTACGCACCGGGGAGCTGTTTTTT.

This clone was counted between two and nine times. The J gene is TRBJ1-1, the V gene TRBV29-1; D is perhaps TRBD1 (5 bases). Germline V gives CDR1 SQVTM, CDR2 ANQGSEA. The CDR3 has 12 amino acids. The germline V and J ends were trimmed by 5 bases and 1 base, with 8 bases remaining between them. CDR3 DNA: TGCAGCGTTCCCACAGGGAACACTGAAGCTTTCTTT. This encodes CSVPTGNTEAFF.

As for this clone: This could be a read error, since a much larger clone is one nucleotide away. The chain has TRBV7-2 and TRBJ2-7; TRBD2 agrees at 8 bases. Germline loops: CDR1 SGHTA, CDR2 FQGNSA. The CDR3 sequence is 14 residues long. The J segment lost 3 bases and the V segment lost 2 bases, leaving 3 bases of the junction unmatched. CDR3 in DNA: TGTGCCAGCAGCTTACAGCGGGAGTACTACGAGCAGTACTTC. Translation: CASSLQREYYEQYF.